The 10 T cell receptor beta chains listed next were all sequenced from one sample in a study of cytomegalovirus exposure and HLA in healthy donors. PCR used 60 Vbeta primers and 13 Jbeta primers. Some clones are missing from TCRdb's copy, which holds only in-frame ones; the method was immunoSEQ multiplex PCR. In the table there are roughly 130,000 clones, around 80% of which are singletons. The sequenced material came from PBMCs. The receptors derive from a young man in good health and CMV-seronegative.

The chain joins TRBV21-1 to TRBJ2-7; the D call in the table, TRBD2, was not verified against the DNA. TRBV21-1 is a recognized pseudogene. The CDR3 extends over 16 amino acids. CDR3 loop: CASSKEGDGSSYEQYF. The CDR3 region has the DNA TGTGCCAGCAGCAAGGAAGGAGACGGAAGCTCCTACGAGCAGTACTTC.

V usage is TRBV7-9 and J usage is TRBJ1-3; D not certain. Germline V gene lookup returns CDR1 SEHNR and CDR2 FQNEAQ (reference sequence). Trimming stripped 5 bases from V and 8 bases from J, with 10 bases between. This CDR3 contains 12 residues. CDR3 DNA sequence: TGTGCCAGCAGCCAAGCGTTGGACACCATATATTTT. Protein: CASSQALDTIYF.

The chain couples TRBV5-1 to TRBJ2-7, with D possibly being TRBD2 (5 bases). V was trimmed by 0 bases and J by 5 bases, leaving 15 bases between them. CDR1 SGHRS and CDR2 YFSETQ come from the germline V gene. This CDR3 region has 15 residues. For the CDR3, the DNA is TGCGCCAGCAGCTTGGATCCGGGGTCTAGGGACGAGCAGTACTTC. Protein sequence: CASSLDPGSRDEQYF.

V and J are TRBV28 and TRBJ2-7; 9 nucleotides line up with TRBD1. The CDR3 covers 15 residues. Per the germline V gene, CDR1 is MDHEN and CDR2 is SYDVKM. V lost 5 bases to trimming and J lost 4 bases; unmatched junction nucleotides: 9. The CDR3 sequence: CASSPLGQGRYEQYF. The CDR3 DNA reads TGTGCCAGCAGTCCGCTAGGACAGGGGAGGTACGAGCAGTACTTC.

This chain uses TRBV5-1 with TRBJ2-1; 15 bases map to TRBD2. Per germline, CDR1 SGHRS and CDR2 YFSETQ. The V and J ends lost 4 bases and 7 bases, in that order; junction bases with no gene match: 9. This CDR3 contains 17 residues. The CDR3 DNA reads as TGCGCCAGCAGCGAAGGACTAGCGGGAGGGCCTAGGAATGAGCAGTTCTTC. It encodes CASSEGLAGGPRNEQFF.

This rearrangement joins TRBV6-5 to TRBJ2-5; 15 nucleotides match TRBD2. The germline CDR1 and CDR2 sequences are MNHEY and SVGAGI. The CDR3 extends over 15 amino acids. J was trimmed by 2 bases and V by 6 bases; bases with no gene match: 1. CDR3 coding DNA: TGTGCCAGCAGAGGGACTAGCGGGGGGCAAGAGACCCAGTACTTC. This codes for CASRGTSGGQETQYF.

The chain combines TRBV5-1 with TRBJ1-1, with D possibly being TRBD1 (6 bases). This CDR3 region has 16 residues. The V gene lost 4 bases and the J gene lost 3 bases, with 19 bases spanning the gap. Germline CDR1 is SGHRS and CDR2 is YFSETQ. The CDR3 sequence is CASSPRTGSPDTEAFF. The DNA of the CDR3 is TGCGCCAGCAGCCCGCGAACAGGGTCTCCGGACACTGAAGCTTTCTTT.

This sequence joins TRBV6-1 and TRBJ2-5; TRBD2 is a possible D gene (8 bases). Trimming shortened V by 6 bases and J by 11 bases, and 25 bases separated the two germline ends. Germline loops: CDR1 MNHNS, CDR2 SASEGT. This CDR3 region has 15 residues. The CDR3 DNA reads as TGTGCCAGCAGGAGGGGGCGGGAGGCCTTTGAGGAGCAGTACTTC. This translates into CASRRGREAFEEQYF.

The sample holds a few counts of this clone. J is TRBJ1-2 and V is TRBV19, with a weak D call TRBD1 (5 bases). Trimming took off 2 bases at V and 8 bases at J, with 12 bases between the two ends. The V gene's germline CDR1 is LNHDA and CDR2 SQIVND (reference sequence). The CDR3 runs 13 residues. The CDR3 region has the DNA TGTGCCAGTAGTATAACGCAGGGAAGCGGCTACACCTTC. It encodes CASSITQGSGYTF.

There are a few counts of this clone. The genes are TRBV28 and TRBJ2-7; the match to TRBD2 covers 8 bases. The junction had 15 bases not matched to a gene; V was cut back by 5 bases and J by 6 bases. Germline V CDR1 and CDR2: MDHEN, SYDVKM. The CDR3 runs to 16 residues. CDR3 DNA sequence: TGTGCCAGCAGTGGGGAACAGAGCGGGAGAAAGGTCGAGCAGTACTTC. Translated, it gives CASSGEQSGRKVEQYF.